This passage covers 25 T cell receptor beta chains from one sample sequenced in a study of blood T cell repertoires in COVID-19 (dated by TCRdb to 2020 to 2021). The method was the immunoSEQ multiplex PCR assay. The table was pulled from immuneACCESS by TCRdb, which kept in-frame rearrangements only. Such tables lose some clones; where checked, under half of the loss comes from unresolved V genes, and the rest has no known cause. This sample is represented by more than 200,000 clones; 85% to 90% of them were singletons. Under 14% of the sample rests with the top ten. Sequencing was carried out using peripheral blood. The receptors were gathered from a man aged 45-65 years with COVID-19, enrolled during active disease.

The CDR3 DNA reads as TGTGCCAGTAGTGAAGGAGGCGGGAGGGCCCAGTTCTTC. It translates to CASSEGGGRAQFF. This chain links TRBV19 with TRBJ2-1; 9 positions agree with TRBD2. There are 13 residues in the CDR3. Germline V gene data show CDR1 as LNHDA and CDR2 as SQIVND (reference sequence). Losses at the gene ends were 5 bases for V and 13 bases for J; bases not matched to a gene: 9.

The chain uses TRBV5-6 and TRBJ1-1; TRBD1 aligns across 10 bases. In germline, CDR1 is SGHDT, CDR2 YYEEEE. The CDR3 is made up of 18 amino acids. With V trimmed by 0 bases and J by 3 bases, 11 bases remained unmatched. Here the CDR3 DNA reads TGTGCCAGCAGCTTGGCGAGACGACAGGGGGCTTGGGACACTGAAGCTTTCTTT. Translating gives CASSLARRQGAWDTEAFF.

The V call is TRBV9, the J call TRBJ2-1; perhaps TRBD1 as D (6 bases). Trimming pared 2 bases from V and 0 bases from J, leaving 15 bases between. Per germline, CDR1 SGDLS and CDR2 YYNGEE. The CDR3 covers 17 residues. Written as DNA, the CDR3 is TGTGCCAGCAGCGTGGGACACGGCAGGCTCTCCTACAATGAGCAGTTCTTC. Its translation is CASSVGHGRLSYNEQFF. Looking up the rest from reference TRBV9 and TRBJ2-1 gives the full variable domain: DSGVTQTPKHLITATGQRVTLRCSPRSGDLSVYWYQQSLDQGLQFLIQYYNGEERAKGNILERFSAQQFPDLHSELNLSSLELGDSALYFCASSVGHGRLSYNEQFFGPGTRLTVL.

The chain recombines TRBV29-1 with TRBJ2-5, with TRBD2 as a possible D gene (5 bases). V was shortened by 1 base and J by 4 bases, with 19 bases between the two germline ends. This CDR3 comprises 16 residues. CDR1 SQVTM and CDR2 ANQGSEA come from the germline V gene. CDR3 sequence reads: CSVEGAVGGSPETQYF. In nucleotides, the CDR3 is TGCAGCGTTGAAGGTGCCGTCGGCGGGTCCCCAGAGACCCAGTACTTC.

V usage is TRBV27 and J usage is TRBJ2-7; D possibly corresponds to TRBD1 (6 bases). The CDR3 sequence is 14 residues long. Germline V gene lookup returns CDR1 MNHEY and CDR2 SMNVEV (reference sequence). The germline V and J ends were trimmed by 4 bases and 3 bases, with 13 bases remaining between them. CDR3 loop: CASSSTGGHYEQYF. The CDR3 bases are TGTGCCAGCAGTTCGACAGGTGGCCACTACGAGCAGTACTTC.

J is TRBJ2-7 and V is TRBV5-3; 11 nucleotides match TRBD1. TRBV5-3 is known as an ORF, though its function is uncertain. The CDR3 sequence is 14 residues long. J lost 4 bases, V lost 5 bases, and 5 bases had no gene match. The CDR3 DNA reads TGTGCCAGAAGTTGGGACAGGGGGACATACGAGCAGTACTTC. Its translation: CARSWDRGTYEQYF.

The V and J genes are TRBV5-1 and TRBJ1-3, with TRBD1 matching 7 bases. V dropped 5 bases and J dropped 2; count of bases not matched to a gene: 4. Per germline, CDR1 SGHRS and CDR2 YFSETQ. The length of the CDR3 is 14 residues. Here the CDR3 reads CASRPQGPGNTIYF. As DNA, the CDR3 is TGCGCCAGCAGGCCACAGGGGCCTGGAAACACCATATATTTT. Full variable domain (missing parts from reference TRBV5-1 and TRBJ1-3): KAGVTQTPRYLIKTRGQQVTLSCSPISGHRSVSWYQQTPGQGLQFLFEYFSETQRNKGNFPGRFSGRQFSNSRSEMNVSTLELGDSALYLCASRPQGPGNTIYFGEGSWLTVV.

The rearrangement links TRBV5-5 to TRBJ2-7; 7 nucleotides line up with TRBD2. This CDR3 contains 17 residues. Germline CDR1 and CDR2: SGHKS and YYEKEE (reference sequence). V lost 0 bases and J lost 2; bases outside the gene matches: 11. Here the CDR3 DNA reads TGTGCCAGCAGCTTGGCCCCAGCGGGGTCGGCTACCTACGAGCAGTACTTC. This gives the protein CASSLAPAGSATYEQYF.

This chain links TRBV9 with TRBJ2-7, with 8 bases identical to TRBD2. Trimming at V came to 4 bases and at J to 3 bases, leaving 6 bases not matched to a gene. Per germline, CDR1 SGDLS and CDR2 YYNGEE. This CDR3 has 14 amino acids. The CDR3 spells CASSLGLGNYEQYF. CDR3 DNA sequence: TGTGCCAGCAGCTTGGGACTAGGGAACTACGAGCAGTACTTC.

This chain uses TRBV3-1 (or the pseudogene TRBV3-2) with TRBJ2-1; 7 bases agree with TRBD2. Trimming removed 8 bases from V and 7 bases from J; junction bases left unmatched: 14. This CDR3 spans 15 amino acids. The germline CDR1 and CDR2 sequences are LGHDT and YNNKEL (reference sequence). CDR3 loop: CASSRGRGIVNEQFF. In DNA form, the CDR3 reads TGTGCCAGCTCACGAGGGCGGGGGATTGTAAATGAGCAGTTCTTC.

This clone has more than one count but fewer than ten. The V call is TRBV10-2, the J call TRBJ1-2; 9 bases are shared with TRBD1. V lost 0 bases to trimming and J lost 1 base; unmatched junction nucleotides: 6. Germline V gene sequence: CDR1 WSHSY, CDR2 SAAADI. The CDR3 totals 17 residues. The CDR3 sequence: CASSESVTGGNNYGYTF. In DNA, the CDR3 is TGCGCCAGCAGTGAGTCGGTGACAGGGGGGAATAACTATGGCTACACCTTC.

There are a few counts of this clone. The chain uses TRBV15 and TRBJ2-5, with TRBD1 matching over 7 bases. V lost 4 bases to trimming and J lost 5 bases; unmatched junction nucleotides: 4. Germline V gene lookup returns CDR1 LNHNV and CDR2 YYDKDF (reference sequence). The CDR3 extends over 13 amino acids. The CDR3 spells CATSKQGWETQYF. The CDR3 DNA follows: TGTGCCACCAGCAAACAGGGGTGGGAGACCCAGTACTTC.

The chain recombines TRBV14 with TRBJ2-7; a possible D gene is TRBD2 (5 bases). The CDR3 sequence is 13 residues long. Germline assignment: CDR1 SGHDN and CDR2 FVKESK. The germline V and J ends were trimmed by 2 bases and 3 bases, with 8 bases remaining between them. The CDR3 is CASSQRGGYEQYF. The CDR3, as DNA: TGTGCCAGCAGCCAACGGGGTGGCTACGAGCAGTACTTC.

CDR3 in amino acids: CASRANQETQYF. Here the CDR3 DNA reads TGTGCCAGCAGGGCAAACCAAGAGACCCAGTACTTC. The chain recombines TRBV6-5 with TRBJ2-5, with D unresolved. This CDR3 contains 12 residues. Trimming cost V 6 bases and J 0 bases, with 5 bases left between them. Germline CDR1 and CDR2: MNHEY and SVGAGI.

The CDR3 loop is CASSHQDSSNQPQHF. The CDR3 DNA follows: TGCGCCAGCAGCCATCAGGACAGTAGCAATCAGCCCCAGCATTTT. The chain joins TRBV4-1 to TRBJ1-5; D may be TRBD1 (6 bases). Per germline, CDR1 MGHRA and CDR2 YSYEKL. The ends were cut back, 3 bases at V and 0 bases at J, with 9 bases in the middle. The CDR3 contains 15 residues.

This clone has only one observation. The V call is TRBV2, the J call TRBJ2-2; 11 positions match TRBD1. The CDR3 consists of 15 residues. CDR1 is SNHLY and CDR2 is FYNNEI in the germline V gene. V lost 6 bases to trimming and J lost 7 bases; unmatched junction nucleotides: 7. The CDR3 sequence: CASSPGTGGSGELFF. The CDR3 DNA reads TGTGCCAGCAGCCCGGGGACAGGGGGTAGCGGGGAGCTGTTTTTT.

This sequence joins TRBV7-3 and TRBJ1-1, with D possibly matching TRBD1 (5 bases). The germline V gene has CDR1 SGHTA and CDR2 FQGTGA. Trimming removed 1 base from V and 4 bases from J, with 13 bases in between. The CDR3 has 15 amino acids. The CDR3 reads CASSLRGQGSTEAFF. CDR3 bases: TGTGCCAGCAGCTTAAGGGGTCAGGGAAGCACTGAAGCTTTCTTT.

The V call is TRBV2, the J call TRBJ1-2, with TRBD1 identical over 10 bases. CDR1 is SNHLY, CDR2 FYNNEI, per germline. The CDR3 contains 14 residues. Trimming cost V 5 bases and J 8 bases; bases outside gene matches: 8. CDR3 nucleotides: TGTGCCAGCAGTCGCCGGGACAGGGGTGACGGCTACACCTTC. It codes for CASSRRDRGDGYTF. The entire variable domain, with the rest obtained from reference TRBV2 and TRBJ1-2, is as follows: EPEVTQTPSHQVTQMGQEVILRCVPISNHLYFYWYRQILGQKVEFLVSFYNNEISEKSEIFDDQFSVERPDGSNFTLKIRSTKLEDSAMYFCASSRRDRGDGYTFGSGTRLTVV.

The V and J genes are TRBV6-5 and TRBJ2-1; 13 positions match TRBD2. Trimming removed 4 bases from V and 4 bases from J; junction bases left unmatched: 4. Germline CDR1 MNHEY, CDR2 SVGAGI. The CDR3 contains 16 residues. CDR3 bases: TGTGCCAGCAGTTCCCCACTAGCGGGAGGGTACAATGAGCAGTTCTTC. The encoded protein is CASSSPLAGGYNEQFF.

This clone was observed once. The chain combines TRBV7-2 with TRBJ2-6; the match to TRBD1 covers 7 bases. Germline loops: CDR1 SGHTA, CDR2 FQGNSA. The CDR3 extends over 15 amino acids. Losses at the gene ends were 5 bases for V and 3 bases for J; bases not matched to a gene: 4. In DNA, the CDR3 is TGTGCCAGCAGCGAAACAGGGGTTGGGGCCAACGTCCTGACTTTC. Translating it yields CASSETGVGANVLTF.

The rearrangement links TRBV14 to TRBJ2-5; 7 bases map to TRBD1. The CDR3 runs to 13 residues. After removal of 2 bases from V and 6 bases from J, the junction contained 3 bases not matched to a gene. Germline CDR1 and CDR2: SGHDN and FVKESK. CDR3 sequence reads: CASSQNRGQTQYF. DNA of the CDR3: TGTGCCAGCAGCCAAAACAGGGGTCAGACCCAGTACTTC. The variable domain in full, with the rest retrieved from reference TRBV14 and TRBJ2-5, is EAGVTQFPSHSVIEKGQTVTLRCDPISGHDNLYWYRRVMGKEIKFLLHFVKESKQDESGMPNNRFLAERTGGTYSTLKVQPAELEDSGVYFCASSQNRGQTQYFGPGTRLLVL.

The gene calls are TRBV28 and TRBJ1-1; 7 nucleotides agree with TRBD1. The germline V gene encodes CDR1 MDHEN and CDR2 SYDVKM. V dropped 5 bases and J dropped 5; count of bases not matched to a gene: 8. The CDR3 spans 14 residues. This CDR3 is CASSIPGQRTEAFF. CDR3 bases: TGTGCCAGCAGTATACCGGGACAGAGGACTGAAGCTTTCTTT.

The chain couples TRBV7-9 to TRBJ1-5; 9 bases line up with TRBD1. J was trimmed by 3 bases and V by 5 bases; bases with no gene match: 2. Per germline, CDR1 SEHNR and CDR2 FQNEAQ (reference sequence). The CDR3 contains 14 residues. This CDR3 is CASSRTGANQPQHF. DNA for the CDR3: TGTGCCAGCAGCCGGACAGGGGCCAATCAGCCCCAGCATTTT.

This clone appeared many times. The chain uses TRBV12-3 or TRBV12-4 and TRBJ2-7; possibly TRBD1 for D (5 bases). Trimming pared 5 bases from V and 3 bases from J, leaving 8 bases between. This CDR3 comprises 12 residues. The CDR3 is CASSDRGYEQYF. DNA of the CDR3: TGTGCCAGCAGTGACAGAGGCTACGAGCAGTACTTC.

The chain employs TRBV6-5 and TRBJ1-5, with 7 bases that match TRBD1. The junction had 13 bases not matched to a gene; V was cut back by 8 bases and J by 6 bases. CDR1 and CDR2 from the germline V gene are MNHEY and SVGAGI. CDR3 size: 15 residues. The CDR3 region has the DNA TGTGCCAGCCTTACCGGACAGGACTGGGGTCAGCCCCAGCATTTT. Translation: CASLTGQDWGQPQHF.